What follows are 14 T cell receptor beta chains derived from one specimen sequenced in a study of T-cell reconstitution after alpha-beta-depleted transplantation in children. This sample's TCRbeta library carried unique molecular identifier barcodes. TCRdb re-called the PCR reads through MiXCR, storing one row per CDR3 protein. The table includes fewer than 400,000 distinct CDR3 sequences, roughly 20% detected once. The sequencing used PBMCs from the stem cell graft donor, collected from the stem cell graft. The source is a human donor who donated a stem cell graft to a child with acute myeloid leukemia.

This clonotype was recorded many times. V gene TRBV20-1 combines with J gene TRBJ2-3; 10 bases fit TRBD2. J lost 0 bases, V lost 7 bases, and 7 bases had no gene match. CDR1 and CDR2 from the germline V gene are DFQATT and SNEGSKA (reference sequence). The CDR3 extends over 15 amino acids. The CDR3 sequence is CSVSGRPPSTDTQYF. CDR3 nucleotides: TGCAGTGTTAGCGGGAGGCCTCCTAGCACAGATACGCAGTATTTT.

J is TRBJ2-7 and V is TRBV25-1; D possibly matches TRBD1 or TRBD2 (5 bases each). Germline CDR1 is MGHDK and CDR2 is SYGVNS. With 10 bases removed from V and 2 bases from J, the gap between germline ends came to 18 bases. This CDR3 region has 14 residues. CDR3 sequence (DNA): TGTGCCACGAAATCCGGGACCCCTGCCTACGAGCAGTACTTC. Translating it yields CATKSGTPAYEQYF.

Points on this clonotype: The CDR3 ends on some other residue instead of the conserved phenylalanine or tryptophan, so this is likely a read error. The chain combines TRBV29-1 with TRBJ2-1, with a weak D call TRBD2 (6 bases). Germline V gives CDR1 SQVTM, CDR2 ANQGSEA. This CDR3 region has 12 residues. V dropped 4 bases and J dropped 7 bases, with 11 bases sitting between them. This chain's CDR3 is CSVVTGGNEQFY. In DNA form, the CDR3 reads TGCAGCGTTGTTACAGGAGGGAATGAGCAGTTCTAC.

The chain couples TRBV5-1 to TRBJ2-7; TRBD2 matches at 10 bases. The germline gives CDR1 SGHRS, CDR2 YFSETQ. V trimming: 0 bases; J trimming: 4 bases; junction bases outside the gene matches: 4. The CDR3 is 15 residues long. The CDR3 DNA reads TGCGCCAGCAGCTTGGAACTAGCGGGAATTTACGAGCAGTACTTC. Amino acids: CASSLELAGIYEQYF.

This clonotype was counted only a few times. The chain combines TRBV10-3 with TRBJ2-7; D not resolved. Per the germline V gene, CDR1 is ENHRY and CDR2 is SYGVKD. V shed 2 bases and J shed 0 bases, with 8 bases lying between them. The CDR3 sequence is 14 residues long. For the CDR3, the DNA is TGTGCCATCAGTGAGGACCCATCCTCCTACGAGCAGTACTTC. This codes for CAISEDPSSYEQYF.

For this clonotype: A much larger clone differs from this one at a single base, so this may be a read error. V gene TRBV7-2 combines with J gene TRBJ2-3; D is unclear. The length of the CDR3 is 13 residues. Germline values: CDR1 SGHTA, CDR2 FQGNSA. This CDR3 is CASRAPTADTEYF. For the CDR3, the DNA is TGTGCCAGCAGGGCCCCCACCGCAGATACGGAGTATTTT.

This clonotype was recorded many times. This chain uses TRBV10-3 with TRBJ2-3; no clear D gene. This CDR3 region has 13 residues. Trimming cost V 3 bases and J 3 bases, with 7 bases left between them. Germline V gene lookup returns CDR1 ENHRY and CDR2 SYGVKD. CDR3 residues: CAISDGETDTQYF. The CDR3 bases are TGTGCCATCAGTGATGGGGAAACAGATACGCAGTATTTT.

This clonotype was counted a few times. This chain connects TRBV12-3 or TRBV12-4 to TRBJ2-7, with 9 positions matching TRBD1. V gave up 6 bases and J gave up 3 bases; unmatched junction bases: 9. This CDR3 region has 15 residues. The CDR3 DNA reads as TGTGCCAGCAGGCCCGGGGACAGGGAACTCTACGAGCAGTACTTC. Protein product: CASRPGDRELYEQYF.

This clonotype was observed a few times. V gene TRBV20-1 combines with J gene TRBJ1-1; D unclear. V was cut by 5 bases and J by 6 bases, with 10 bases left in between. The CDR3 consists of 11 residues. Looked up from germline, CDR1 is DFQATT and CDR2 is SNEGSKA (reference sequence). The DNA of the CDR3 is TGCAGTGCTCATCGGCACCCTGAAGCTTTCTTT. Amino acids: CSAHRHPEAFF.

This clonotype has a handful of counts. CDR3: CASSRDLRETQYF. The CDR3 DNA reads TGTGCCAGCAGTCGTGACTTGAGAGAGACCCAGTACTTC. V is TRBV12-3 or TRBV12-4 and J is TRBJ2-5, with no clear D. CDR3 length equals 13 residues. V lost 5 bases and J lost 4, with 11 bases in between.

The rearrangement links TRBV7-8 to TRBJ1-1, with D possibly TRBD1 on 5 matching bases. The CDR3 contains 17 residues. Trimming pared 3 bases from V and 0 bases from J, leaving 17 bases between. Germline loops: CDR1 SGHVS, CDR2 FQNEAQ. CDR3 DNA: TGTGCCAGCAGCTTTCGAGTCGGACATATCATGAACACTGAAGCTTTCTTT. It yields the protein CASSFRVGHIMNTEAFF.

This clonotype was detected ten times or more. The chain joins TRBV27 to TRBJ2-2; D is undetermined. The CDR3 length is 15 residues. The germline V gene encodes CDR1 MNHEY and CDR2 SMNVEV (reference sequence). Trimming left V 2 bases short and J 3 bases short, with 10 bases between. The CDR3 here is CASSLIQPHTGELFF. CDR3 sequence (DNA): TGTGCCAGCAGTTTAATCCAGCCCCACACCGGGGAGCTGTTTTTT.

V is TRBV12-3 or TRBV12-4 and J is TRBJ2-1; 9 bases line up with TRBD2. Trimming removed 7 bases from V and 5 bases from J; junction bases left unmatched: 9. The CDR3 has 15 amino acids. CDR3 DNA: TGTGCCAGCACCCCGAGCGGGAGGATGGACAATGAGCAGTTCTTC. Translating it yields CASTPSGRMDNEQFF.

This clonotype appeared a few times. The chain combines TRBV20-1 with TRBJ2-7; a weak D match, TRBD2 (6 bases). Germline V CDR1 and CDR2: DFQATT, SNEGSKA (reference sequence). V was cut by 0 bases and J by 2 bases, with 11 bases left in between. The CDR3 has 14 residues. The CDR3 DNA sequence: TGCAGTGCTAGAGAGGCGGGAACCGCCTACGAGCAGTACTTC. This translates into CSAREAGTAYEQYF.